This T cell receptor beta chain was retrieved from a study of blood T cells in healthy people across ages. General study points: Whereas aged donors had fewer naive CD4+ cells, long-lived donors had more of them and higher diversity.

A second PCR, run for about 7 to 11 cycles, used a sample-barcoded 5' primer plus a J-beta primer mix. MiXCR was run by TCRdb on the 5' RACE reads, yielding one entry per CDR3 protein. The sample has 1.5 million to 2 million distinct CDR3 sequences, 28% seen once. This clonotype appeared a few times. Its target is not known. Given a much more abundant clone one base away, this may be a read error. Each sample provided at least 6 micrograms of extracted total RNA. The J segment lost 2 bases and the V segment lost 7 bases, leaving 7 bases of the junction unmatched. Germline lookup yields CDR1 SQVTM and CDR2 ANQGSEA. This CDR3 is built from 13 residues.

The rearrangement uses TRBV29-1 and TRBJ2-7, with 8 bases fitting TRBD2. Material: blood. The receptor was isolated from a woman under 40 in good health. CDR3 sequence: CSGRQAGAYEQYF. CDR3 nucleotide sequence: TGCAGCGGACGGCAAGCGGGAGCCTACGAGCAGTACTTC.